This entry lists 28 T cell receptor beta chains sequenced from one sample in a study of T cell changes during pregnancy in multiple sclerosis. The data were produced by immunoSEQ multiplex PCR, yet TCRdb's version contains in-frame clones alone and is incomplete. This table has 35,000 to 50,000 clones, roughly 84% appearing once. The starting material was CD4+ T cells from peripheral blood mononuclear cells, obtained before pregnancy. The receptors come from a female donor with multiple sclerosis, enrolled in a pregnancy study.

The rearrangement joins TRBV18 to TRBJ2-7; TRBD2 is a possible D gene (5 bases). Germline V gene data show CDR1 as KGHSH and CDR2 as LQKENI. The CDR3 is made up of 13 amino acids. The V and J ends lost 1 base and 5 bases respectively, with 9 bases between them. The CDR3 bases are TGTGCCAGCTCACCACAGGGAGATAACGAGCAGTACTTC. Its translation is CASSPQGDNEQYF. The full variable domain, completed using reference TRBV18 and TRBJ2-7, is NAGVMQNPRHLVRRRGQEARLRCSPMKGHSHVYWYRQLPEEGLKFMVYLQKENIIDESGMPKERFSAEFPKEGPSILRIQQVVRGDSAAYFCASSPQGDNEQYFGPGTRLTVT.

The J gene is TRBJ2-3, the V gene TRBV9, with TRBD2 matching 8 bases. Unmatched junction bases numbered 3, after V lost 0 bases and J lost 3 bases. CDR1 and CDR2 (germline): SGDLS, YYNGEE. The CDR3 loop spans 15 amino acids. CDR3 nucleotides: TGTGCCAGCAGCGTAGGAGGACTAGCAACAGATACGCAGTATTTT. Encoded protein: CASSVGGLATDTQYF.

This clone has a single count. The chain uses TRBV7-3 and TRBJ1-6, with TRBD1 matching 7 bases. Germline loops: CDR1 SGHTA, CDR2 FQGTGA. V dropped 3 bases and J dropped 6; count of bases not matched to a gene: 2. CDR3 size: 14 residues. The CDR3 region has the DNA TGTGCCAGCAGCTTGACAGGGACTAATTCACCCCTCCACTTT. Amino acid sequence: CASSLTGTNSPLHF.

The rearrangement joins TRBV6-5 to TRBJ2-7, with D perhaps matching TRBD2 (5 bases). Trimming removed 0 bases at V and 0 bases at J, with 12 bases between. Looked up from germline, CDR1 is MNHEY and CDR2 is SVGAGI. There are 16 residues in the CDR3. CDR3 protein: CASSYSNSASSYEQYF. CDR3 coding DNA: TGTGCCAGCAGTTACTCGAATAGCGCAAGCTCCTACGAGCAGTACTTC.

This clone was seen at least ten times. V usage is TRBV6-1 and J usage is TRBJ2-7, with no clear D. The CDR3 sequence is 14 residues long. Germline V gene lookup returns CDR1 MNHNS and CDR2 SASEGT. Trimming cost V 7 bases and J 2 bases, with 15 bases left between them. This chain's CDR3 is CASNGWLETYEQYF. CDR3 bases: TGTGCCAGCAATGGGTGGCTAGAGACCTACGAGCAGTACTTC.

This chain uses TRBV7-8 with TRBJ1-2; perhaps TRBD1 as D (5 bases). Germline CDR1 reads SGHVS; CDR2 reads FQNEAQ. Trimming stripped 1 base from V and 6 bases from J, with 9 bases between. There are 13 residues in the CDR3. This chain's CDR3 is CASSLGQLNGYTF. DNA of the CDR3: TGTGCCAGCAGCTTAGGACAGTTGAATGGCTACACCTTC.

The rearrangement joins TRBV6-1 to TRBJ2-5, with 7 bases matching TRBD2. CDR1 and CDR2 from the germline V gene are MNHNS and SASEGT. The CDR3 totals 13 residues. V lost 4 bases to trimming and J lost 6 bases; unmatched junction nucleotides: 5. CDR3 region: CASSGTSAQTQYF. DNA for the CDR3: TGTGCCAGCAGTGGAACTAGCGCGCAGACCCAGTACTTC.

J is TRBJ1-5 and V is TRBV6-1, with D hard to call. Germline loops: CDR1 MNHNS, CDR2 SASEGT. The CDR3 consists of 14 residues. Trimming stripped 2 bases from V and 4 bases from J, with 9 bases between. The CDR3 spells CASSEISGNQPQHF. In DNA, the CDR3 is TGTGCCAGCAGTGAAATCTCGGGGAATCAGCCCCAGCATTTT.

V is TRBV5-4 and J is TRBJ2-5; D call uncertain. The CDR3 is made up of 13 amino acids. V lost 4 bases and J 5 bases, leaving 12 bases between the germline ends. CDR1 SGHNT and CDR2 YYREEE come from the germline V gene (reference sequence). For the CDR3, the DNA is TGTGCCAGCAGCGCCTCCCAACTTGAGACCCAGTACTTC. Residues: CASSASQLETQYF.

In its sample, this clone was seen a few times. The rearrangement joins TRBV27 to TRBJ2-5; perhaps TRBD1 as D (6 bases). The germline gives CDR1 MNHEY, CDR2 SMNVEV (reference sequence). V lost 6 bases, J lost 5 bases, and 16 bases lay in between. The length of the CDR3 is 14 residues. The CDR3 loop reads CASRPQGLRETQYF. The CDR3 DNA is TGTGCCAGCAGACCACAGGGTCTCAGGGAGACCCAGTACTTC.

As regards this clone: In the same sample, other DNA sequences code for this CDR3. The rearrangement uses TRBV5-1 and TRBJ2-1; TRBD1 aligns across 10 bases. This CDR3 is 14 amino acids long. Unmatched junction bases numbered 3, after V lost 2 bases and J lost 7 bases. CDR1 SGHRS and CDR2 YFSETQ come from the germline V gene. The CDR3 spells CASSLGQGGNEQFF. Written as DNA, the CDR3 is TGCGCCAGCAGCTTAGGACAGGGGGGGAATGAGCAGTTCTTC.

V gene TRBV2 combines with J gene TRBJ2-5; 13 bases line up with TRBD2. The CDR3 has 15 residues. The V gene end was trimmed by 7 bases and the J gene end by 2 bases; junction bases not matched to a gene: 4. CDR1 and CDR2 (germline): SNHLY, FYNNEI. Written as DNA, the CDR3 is TGTGCCAGCAACGAACTAGCGGGGGGGCAAGAGACCCAGTACTTC. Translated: CASNELAGGQETQYF. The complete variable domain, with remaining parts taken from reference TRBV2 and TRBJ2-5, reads EPEVTQTPSHQVTQMGQEVILRCVPISNHLYFYWYRQILGQKVEFLVSFYNNEISEKSEIFDDQFSVERPDGSNFTLKIRSTKLEDSAMYFCASNELAGGQETQYFGPGTRLLVL.

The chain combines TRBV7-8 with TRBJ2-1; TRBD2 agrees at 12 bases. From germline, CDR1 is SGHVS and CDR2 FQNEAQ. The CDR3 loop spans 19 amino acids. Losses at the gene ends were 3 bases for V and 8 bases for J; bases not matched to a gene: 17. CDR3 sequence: CASSFPVTSGGTKTHEQFF. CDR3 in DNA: TGTGCCAGCAGCTTCCCCGTTACTAGCGGGGGGACAAAAACCCATGAGCAGTTCTTC.

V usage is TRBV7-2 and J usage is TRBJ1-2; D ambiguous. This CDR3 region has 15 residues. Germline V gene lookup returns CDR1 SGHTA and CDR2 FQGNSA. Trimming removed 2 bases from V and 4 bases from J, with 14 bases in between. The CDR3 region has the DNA TGTGCCAGCAGCTTAACCAGCGGAGGAGGCTATGGCTACACCTTC. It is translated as CASSLTSGGGYGYTF.

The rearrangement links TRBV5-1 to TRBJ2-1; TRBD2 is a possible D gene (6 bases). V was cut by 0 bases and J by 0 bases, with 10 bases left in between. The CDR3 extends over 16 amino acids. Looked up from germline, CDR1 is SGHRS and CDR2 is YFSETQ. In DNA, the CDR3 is TGCGCCAGCAGCTTGGCGGGGGACGGCTCCTACAATGAGCAGTTCTTC. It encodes CASSLAGDGSYNEQFF.

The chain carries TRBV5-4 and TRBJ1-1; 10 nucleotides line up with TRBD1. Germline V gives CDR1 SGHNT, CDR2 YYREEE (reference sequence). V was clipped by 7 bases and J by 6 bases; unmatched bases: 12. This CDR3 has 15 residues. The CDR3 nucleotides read TGTGCCAGCGGGTCCGGGGACAGGGGTATGGCTGAAGCTTTCTTT. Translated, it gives CASGSGDRGMAEAFF. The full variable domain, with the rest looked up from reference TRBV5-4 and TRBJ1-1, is ETGVTQSPTHLIKTRGQQVTLRCSSQSGHNTVSWYQQALGQGPQFIFQYYREEENGRGNFPPRFSGLQFPNYSSELNVNALELDDSALYLCASGSGDRGMAEAFFGQGTRLTVV.

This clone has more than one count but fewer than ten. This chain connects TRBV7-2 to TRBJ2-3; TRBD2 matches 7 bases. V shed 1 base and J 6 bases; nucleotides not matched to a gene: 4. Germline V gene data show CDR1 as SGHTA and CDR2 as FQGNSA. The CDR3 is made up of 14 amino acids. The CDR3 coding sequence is TGTGCCAGCAGCTTAGGGACTAGTGGGGATACGCAGTATTTT. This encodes CASSLGTSGDTQYF.

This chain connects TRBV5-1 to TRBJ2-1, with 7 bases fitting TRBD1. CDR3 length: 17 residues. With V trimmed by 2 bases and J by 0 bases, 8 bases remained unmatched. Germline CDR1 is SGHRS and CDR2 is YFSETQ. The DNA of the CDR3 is TGCGCCAGCAGCTTAGTGACAGGGACGAGCTCCTACAATGAGCAGTTCTTC. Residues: CASSLVTGTSSYNEQFF.

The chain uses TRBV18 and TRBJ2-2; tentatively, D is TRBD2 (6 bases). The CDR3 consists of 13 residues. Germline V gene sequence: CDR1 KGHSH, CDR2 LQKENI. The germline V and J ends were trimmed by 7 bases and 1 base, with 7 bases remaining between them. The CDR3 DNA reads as TGTGCCAGCTATAGCGGGAACACCGGGGAGCTGTTTTTT. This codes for CASYSGNTGELFF.

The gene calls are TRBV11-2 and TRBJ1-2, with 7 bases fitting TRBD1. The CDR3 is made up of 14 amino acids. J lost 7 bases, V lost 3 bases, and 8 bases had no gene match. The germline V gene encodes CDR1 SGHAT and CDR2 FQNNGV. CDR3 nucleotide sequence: TGTGCCAGCAGCTTCTTAGGGGGCGAGGTTGGCTACACCTTC. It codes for CASSFLGGEVGYTF.

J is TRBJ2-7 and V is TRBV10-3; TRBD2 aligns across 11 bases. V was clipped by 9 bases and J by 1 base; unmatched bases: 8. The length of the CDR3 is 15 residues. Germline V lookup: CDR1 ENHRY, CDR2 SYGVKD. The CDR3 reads CAITPGTSGSYEQYF. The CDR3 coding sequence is TGTGCCATTACTCCCGGGACTAGCGGATCCTACGAGCAGTACTTC.

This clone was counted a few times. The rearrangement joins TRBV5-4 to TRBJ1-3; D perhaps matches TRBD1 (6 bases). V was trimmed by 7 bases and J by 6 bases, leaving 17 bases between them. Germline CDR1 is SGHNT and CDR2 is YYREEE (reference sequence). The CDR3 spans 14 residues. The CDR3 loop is CASSRDKGANTIYF. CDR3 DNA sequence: TGTGCCAGCTCCCGGGACAAAGGGGCAAACACCATATATTTT.

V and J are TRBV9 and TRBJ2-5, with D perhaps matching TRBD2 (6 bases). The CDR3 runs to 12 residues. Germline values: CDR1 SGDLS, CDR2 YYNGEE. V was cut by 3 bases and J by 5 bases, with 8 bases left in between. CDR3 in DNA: TGTGCCAGCAGCGGGGAGGCGGAGACCCAGTACTTC. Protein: CASSGEAETQYF.

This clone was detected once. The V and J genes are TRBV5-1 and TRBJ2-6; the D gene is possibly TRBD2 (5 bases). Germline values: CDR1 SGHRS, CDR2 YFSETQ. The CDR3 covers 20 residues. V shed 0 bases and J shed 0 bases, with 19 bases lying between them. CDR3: CASSLATRETIYSGANVLTF. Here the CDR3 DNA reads TGCGCCAGCAGCTTGGCGACCCGGGAAACGATCTACTCTGGGGCCAACGTCCTGACTTTC.

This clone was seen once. In DNA form, the CDR3 reads TGTGCCAGCAGCCTGGGACAGCAAGAGACCCAGTACTTC. Translating gives CASSLGQQETQYF. The chain couples TRBV7-7 to TRBJ2-5; 7 bases match TRBD1. V lost 5 bases, J lost 2 bases, and 2 bases stayed unmatched. Germline assignment: CDR1 SSHAT and CDR2 FNYEAQ (reference sequence). This CDR3 has 13 residues.

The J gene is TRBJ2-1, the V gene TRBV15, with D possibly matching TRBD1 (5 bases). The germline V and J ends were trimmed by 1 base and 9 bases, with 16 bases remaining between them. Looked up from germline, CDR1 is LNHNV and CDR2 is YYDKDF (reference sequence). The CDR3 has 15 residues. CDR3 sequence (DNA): TGTGCCACCAGCAGAGGCGGTAGTATGGACATTGAGCAGTTCTTC. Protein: CATSRGGSMDIEQFF. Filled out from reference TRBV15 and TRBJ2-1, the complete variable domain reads DAMVIQNPRYQVTQFGKPVTLSCSQTLNHNVMYWYQQKSSQAPKLLFHYYDKDFNNEADTPDNFQSRRPNTSFCFLDIRSPGLGDTAMYLCATSRGGSMDIEQFFGPGTRLTVL.

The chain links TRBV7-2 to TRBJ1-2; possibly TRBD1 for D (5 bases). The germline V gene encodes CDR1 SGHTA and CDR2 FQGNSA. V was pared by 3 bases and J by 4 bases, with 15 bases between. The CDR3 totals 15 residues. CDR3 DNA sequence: TGTGCCAGCAGCTTCTCAGGGACTATAATCTATGGCTACACCTTC. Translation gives CASSFSGTIIYGYTF.

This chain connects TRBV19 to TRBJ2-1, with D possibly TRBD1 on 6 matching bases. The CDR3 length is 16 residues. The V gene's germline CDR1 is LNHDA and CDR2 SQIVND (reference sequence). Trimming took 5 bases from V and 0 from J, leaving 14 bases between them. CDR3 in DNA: TGTGCCAGTAGTTCCGGACAGTCCAGCTCCTACAATGAGCAGTTCTTC. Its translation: CASSSGQSSSYNEQFF.